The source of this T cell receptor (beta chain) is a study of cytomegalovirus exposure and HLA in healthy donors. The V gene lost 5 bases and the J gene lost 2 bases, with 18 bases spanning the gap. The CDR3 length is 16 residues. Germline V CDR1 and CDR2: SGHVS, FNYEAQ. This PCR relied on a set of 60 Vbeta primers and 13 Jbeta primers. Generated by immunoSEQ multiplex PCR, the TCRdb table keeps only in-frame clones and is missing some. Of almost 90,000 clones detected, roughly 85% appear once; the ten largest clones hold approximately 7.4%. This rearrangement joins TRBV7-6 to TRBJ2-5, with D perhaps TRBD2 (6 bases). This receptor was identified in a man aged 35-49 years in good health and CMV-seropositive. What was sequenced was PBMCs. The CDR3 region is CASSRNLARGQETQYF. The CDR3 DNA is TGTGCCAGCAGCCGCAACCTAGCGCGGGGACAAGAGACCCAGTACTTC.